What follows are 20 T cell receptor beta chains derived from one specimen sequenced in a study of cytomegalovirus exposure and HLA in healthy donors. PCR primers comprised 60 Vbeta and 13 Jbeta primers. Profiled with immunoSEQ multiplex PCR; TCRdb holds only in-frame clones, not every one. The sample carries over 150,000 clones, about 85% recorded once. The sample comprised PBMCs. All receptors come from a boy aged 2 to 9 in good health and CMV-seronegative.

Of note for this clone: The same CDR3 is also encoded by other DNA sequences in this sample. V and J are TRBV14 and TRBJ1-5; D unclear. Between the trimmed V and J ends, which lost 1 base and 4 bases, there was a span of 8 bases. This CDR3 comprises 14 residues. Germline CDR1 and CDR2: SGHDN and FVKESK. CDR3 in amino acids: CASSQGGGNQPQHF. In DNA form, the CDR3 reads TGTGCCAGCAGCCAAGGGGGAGGGAATCAGCCCCAGCATTTT.

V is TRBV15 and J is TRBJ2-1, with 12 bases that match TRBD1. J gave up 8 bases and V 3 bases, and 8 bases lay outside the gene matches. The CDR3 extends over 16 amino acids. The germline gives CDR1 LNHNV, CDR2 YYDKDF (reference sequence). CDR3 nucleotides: TGTGCCACCAGCAGCGCCGGGGACAGGGGGCGTCATGAGCAGTTCTTC. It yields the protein CATSSAGDRGRHEQFF.

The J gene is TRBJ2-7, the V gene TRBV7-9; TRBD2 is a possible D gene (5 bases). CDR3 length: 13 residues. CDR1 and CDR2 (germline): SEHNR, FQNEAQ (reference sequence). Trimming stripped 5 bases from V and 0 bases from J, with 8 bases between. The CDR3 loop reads CASSRGSSYEQYF. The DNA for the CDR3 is TGTGCCAGCAGCCGCGGGTCCTCCTACGAGCAGTACTTC.

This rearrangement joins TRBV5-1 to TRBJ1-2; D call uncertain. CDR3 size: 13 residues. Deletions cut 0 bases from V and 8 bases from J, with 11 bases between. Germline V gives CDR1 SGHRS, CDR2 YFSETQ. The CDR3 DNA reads TGCGCCAGCAGCTTGGGCGGGTTAGGGGGCTACACCTTC. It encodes CASSLGGLGGYTF.

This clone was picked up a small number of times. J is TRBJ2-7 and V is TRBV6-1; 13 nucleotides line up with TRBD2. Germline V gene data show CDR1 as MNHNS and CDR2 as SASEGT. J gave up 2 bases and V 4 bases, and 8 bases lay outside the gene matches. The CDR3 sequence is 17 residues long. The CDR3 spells CASSVRTSGGVTYEQYV. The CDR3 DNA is TGTGCCAGCAGTGTAAGAACTAGCGGGGGGGTTACCTACGAGCAGTACGTC.

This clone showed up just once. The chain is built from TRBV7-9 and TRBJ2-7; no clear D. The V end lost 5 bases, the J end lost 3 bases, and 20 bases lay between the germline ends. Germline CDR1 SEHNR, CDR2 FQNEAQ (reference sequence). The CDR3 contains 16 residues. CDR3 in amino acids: CASSILKFAKLYEQYF. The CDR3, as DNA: TGTGCCAGCAGCATCCTTAAATTCGCTAAACTCTACGAGCAGTACTTC.

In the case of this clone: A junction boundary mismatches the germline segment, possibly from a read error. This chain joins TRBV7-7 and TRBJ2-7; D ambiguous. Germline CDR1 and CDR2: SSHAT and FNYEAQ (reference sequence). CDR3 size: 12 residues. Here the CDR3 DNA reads TGTGCTAGCAGTCTTAGCTCCTACGAGCAGTACTTC. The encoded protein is CASSLSSYEQYF. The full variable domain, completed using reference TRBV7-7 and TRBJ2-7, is GAGVSQSPRYKVTKRGQDVTLRCDPISSHATLYWYQQALGQGPEFLTYFNYEAQPDKSGLPSDRFSAERPEGSISTLTIQRTEQRDSAMYRCASSLSSYEQYFGPGTRLTVT.

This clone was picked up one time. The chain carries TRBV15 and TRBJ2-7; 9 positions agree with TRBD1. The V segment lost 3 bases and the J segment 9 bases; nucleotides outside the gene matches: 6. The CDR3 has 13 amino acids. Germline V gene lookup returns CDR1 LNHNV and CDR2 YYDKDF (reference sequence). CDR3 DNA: TGTGCCACCAGCAGGGAAGACAGGGGGGTGCAGTACGTC. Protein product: CATSREDRGVQYV.

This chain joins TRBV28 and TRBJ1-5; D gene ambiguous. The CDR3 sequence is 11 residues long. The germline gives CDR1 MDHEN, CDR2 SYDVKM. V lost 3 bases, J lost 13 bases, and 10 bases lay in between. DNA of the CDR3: TGTGCCAGCAGTTTTTCTCCGTTTCAGCATTTT. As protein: CASSFSPFQHF.

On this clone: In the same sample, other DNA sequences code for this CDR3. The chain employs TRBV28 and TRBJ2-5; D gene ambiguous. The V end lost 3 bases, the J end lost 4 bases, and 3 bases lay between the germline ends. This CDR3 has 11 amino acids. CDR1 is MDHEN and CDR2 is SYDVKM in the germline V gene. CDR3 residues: CASSLRETQYF. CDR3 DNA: TGTGCCAGCAGTTTGAGAGAGACCCAGTACTTC.

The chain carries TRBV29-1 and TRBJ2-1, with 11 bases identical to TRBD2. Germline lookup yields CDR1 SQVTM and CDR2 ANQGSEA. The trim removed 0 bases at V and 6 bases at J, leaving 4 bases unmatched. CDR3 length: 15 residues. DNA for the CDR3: TGCAGCGTTGAAGATGGGACTAGCGGAGTCAATGAGCAGTTCTTC. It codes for CSVEDGTSGVNEQFF.

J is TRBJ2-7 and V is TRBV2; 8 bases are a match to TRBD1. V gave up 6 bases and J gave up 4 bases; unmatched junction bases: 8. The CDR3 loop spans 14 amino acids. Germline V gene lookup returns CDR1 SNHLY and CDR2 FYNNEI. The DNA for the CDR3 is TGTGCCAGCAGCCTTGGACAGGGTCCGTACGAGCAGTACGTC. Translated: CASSLGQGPYEQYV.

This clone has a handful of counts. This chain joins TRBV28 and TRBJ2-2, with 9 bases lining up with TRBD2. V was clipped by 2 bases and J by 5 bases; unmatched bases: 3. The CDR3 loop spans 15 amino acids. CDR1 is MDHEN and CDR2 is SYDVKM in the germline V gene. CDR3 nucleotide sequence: TGTGCCAGCAGTTTAGCGGGGGGGCTTACCGGGGAGCTGTTTTTT. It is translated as CASSLAGGLTGELFF.

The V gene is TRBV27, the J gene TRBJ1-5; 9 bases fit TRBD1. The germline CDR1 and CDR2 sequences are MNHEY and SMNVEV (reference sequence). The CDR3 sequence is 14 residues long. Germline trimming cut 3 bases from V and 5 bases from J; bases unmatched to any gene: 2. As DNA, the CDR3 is TGTGCCAGCAGTTTTACAGGGGGCGATCAGCCCCAGCATTTT. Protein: CASSFTGGDQPQHF.

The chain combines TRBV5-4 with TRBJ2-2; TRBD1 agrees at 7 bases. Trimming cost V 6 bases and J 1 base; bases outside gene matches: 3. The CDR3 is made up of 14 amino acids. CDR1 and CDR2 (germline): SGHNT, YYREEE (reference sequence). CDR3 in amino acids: CASIDRVNTGELFF. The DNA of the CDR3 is TGTGCCAGCATAGACAGGGTGAACACCGGGGAGCTGTTTTTT.

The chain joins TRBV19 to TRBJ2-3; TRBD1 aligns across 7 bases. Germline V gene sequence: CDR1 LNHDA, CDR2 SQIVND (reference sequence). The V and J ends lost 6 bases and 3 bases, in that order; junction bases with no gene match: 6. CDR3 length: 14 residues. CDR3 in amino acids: CASRQGRGTDTQYF. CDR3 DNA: TGTGCCAGTAGGCAGGGCAGGGGGACAGATACGCAGTATTTT. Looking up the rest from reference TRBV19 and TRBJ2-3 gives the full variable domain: DGGITQSPKYLFRKEGQNVTLSCEQNLNHDAMYWYRQDPGQGLRLIYYSQIVNDFQKGDIAEGYSVSREKKESFPLTVTSAQKNPTAFYLCASRQGRGTDTQYFGPGTRLTVL.

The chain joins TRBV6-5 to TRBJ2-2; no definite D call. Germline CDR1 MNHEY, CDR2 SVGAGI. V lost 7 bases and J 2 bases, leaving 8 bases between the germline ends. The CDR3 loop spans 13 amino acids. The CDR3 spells CASNELNTGELFF. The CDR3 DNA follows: TGTGCCAGCAATGAACTAAACACCGGGGAGCTGTTTTTT.

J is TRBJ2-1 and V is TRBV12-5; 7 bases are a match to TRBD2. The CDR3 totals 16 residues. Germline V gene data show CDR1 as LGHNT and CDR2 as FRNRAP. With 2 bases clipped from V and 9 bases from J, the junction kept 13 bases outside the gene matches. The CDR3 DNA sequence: TGTGCTAGTGGTTTGACGGCGTGGGAGGGCCACGGTGAGCAGTTCTTC. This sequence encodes CASGLTAWEGHGEQFF.

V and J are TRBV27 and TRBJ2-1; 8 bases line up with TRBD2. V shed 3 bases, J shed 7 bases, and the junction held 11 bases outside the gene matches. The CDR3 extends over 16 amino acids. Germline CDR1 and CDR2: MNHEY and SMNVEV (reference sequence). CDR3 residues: CASSFRGGGGRNEQFF. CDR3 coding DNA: TGTGCCAGCAGTTTCCGCGGGGGAGGCGGGAGGAATGAGCAGTTCTTC.

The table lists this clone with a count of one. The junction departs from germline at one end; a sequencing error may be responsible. CDR3 nucleotides: TGTGCCGGCAGCCTAGGACTAGCGGGGGGTGAAGAGACCCAGTACTTC. Encoded protein: CAGSLGLAGGEETQYF. The chain links TRBV5-8 to TRBJ2-5; TRBD2 matches 14 bases. The CDR3 spans 16 residues. In germline, CDR1 is SGHTS, CDR2 YDEGEE.